The rows below give T cell receptor beta chains drawn from one sample of a study of cytomegalovirus exposure and HLA in healthy donors. Assay used: immunoSEQ multiplex PCR; TCRdb lists only in-frame clones, some missing. The repertoire holds approximately 150,000 clones, around 78% seen once, with roughly 2.4% in the top ten. The sample was PBMCs. These receptors were obtained from a woman in her late teens or twenties in good health and CMV-seropositive. Each CDR3 is given with its conserved first and last residue.

>TRBV7-6|14
CASSHGQAGTEAFF
>TRBV19|13
CASSIGTADTQYF
>TRBV5-1|18
CASSLVGQGTANTGELFF
>TRBV7-9|14
CASSLGDSPLPQHF
>TRBV11-3|16
CASSLGGGGGIDTQYF
>TRBV6-6|15
CASSLLSGGAKEQFF
>TRBV2|14
CASRETGGGQPQHF
>TRBV5-1|16
CASSLEATGSNEKLFF
>TRBV9|16
CASSVGLAGVEETQYF
>TRBV25-1|14
CASSDPRGNGGYTF
>TRBV7-9|11
CASSRTYEQYF
>TRBV5-6|15
CASSLRSQFNYGYTF
>TRBV29-1|12
CSVGEQGKGYTF
>TRBV10-3|15
CAIRPDRAPNTEAFF
>TRBV7-9|15
CASSLAGGRNTEAFF
>TRBV11-2|14
CASSLRIPGTEAFF
>TRBV4-2|14
CASSQDHGGETQYF
>TRBV19|12
CASRGTSYEQYF
>TRBV2|15
CASSLDRGSTDTQYF
>TRBV5-6|16
CASSVFGEGRSYEQYF
>TRBV19|13
CASSIGTTYEQYF
>TRBV25-1|14
CASSEPGGADEQYF
>TRBV30|17
CAWRYQAGAFKDGELFF
>TRBV6-1|14
CASSVGQFPDTQYF
>TRBV5-6|14
CASSLERGDTEAFF
>TRBV19|17
CASTKGAGLSGANVLTF
>TRBV28|15
CASSVGTAKNQPQHF
>TRBV4-3|14
CASSQDYAAYEQYF
>TRBV4-1|13
CASSQAGTKTAFF
>TRBV2|14
CASRGQGNTGELFF
>TRBV5-6|17
CASSLDRTRDRNSPLHF
>TRBV19|14
CASNIVGGNTEAFF
>TRBV9|15
CASSVAGSANYGYTF
>TRBV19|16
CASSIDRGQGASPLHF
>TRBV19|14
CASSFPGGNTEAFF
>TRBV6-5|15
CASSYSGTGGMEQFF
>TRBV6-5|15
CASSSGLAGPDTQYF
>TRBV13|12
CASSTLAGGQFF
>TRBV5-6|15
CASSPSGQGNEKLFF
>TRBV9|14
CASSVAGGHSPLHF
>TRBV7-2|15
CASTSSAGGQETQYF
>TRBV28|14
CASKTDNSNQPQHF
>TRBV7-9|17
CSSSLIRTRGRREKLFF
>TRBV6-1|15
CASCSSSGASYEQYF
>TRBV5-6|13
CASSLELGAEQFF
>TRBV28|13
CASSSAPGVGYTF
>TRBV5-1|15
CASGLGAAANSPLHF
>TRBV5-1|14
CASSLEARGDEQYF
>TRBV9|15
CASSGGLAVKGEQFF
>TRBV15|13
CATGLGSLFEAFF
>TRBV28|15
CASSFRSDRVVGYTF
>TRBV18|16
CASSPKDTIIPDTQYF
>TRBV5-1|13
CASSFASSNEQFF
>TRBV5-6|16
CASSLVGQTVYNEQFF
>TRBV27|15
CASSWGTALTDTQYF
>TRBV10-3|16
CAISGSSDRGNYGYTF
>TRBV5-1|15
CASSLAGGENYGYTF
>TRBV7-2|17
CASSPQSGQARTGELFF
>TRBV2|16
CASSDMKSSYNSPLHF
>TRBV2|14
CASSDQGAHNEQFF